The 24 T cell receptor beta chains below all came from one sample that was sequenced in a study of control samples from healthy donors and cancer patients. TCRdb keeps only in-frame clones here, not all; method: immunoSEQ multiplex PCR. The repertoire holds 110,000 to 150,000 clones, roughly 89% seen once, with 5.5% to 7.5% in the top ten. The specimen sequenced was blood. All receptors come from a man between 18 and 35 years old in good health.

The rearrangement uses TRBV9 and TRBJ2-2; D is ambiguous. The CDR3 runs 14 residues. Germline lookup yields CDR1 SGDLS and CDR2 YYNGEE. Trimming left V 0 bases short and J 1 base short, with 4 bases between. Here the CDR3 DNA reads TGTGCCAGCAGCGTAGACAGGAACACCGGGGAGCTGTTTTTT. This encodes CASSVDRNTGELFF.

This chain links TRBV6-1 with TRBJ1-4; perhaps TRBD1 as D (5 bases). The CDR3 has 14 amino acids. Germline CDR1 MNHNS, CDR2 SASEGT. Deletions cut 3 bases from V and 5 bases from J, with 10 bases between. The CDR3 protein is CASSESWGNEKLFF. CDR3 nucleotides: TGTGCCAGCAGTGAGTCGTGGGGGAATGAAAAACTGTTTTTT.

The chain recombines TRBV27 with TRBJ1-5; D is perhaps TRBD1 (6 bases). The V gene lost 6 bases and the J gene lost 4 bases, with 7 bases spanning the gap. The CDR3 has 12 amino acids. The germline V gene encodes CDR1 MNHEY and CDR2 SMNVEV (reference sequence). In nucleotides, the CDR3 is TGTGCCAGCAGGCAGGGGAATCAGCCCCAGCATTTT. Amino acids: CASRQGNQPQHF.

The chain uses TRBV5-7 and TRBJ1-5, with D hard to call. TRBV5-7 counts as an open reading frame of uncertain function. Trimming removed 0 bases at V and 7 bases at J, with 23 bases between. This CDR3 is 18 amino acids long. The CDR3 DNA follows: TGTGCCAGCAGCTTGGTCAGAGGGTCAGAGTGTTTTCTCCAGCCCCAGCATTTT. Translation: CASSLVRGSECFLQPQHF.

The V call is TRBV14, the J call TRBJ2-4; D gene uncertain. The V and J ends lost 3 bases and 3 bases respectively, with 18 bases between them. Germline CDR1 SGHDN, CDR2 FVKESK. CDR3 length: 17 residues. CDR3 sequence reads: CASSHNHGLVGKNIQYF. DNA of the CDR3: TGTGCCAGCAGCCATAACCACGGGCTAGTGGGCAAAAACATTCAGTACTTC.

This clone was counted between two and nine times. This rearrangement joins TRBV28 to TRBJ2-7; 8 nucleotides line up with TRBD2. Losses at the gene ends were 10 bases for V and 6 bases for J; bases not matched to a gene: 8. Germline V gene sequence: CDR1 MDHEN, CDR2 SYDVKM. The CDR3 contains 12 residues. The chain's CDR3 is CATTPLAGEQYF. CDR3 DNA sequence: TGTGCCACCACACCTCTAGCGGGCGAGCAGTACTTC. The whole variable domain, remainder taken from reference TRBV28 and TRBJ2-7, is DVKVTQSSRYLVKRTGEKVFLECVQDMDHENMFWYRQDPGLGLRLIYFSYDVKMKEKGDIPEGYSVSREKKERFSLILESASTNQTSMYLCATTPLAGEQYFGPGTRLTVT.

V and J are TRBV18 and TRBJ2-2; D not certain. Trimming took off 2 bases at V and 1 base at J, with 8 bases between the two ends. Per germline, CDR1 KGHSH and CDR2 LQKENI. The CDR3 extends over 15 amino acids. As DNA, the CDR3 is TGTGCCAGCTCACCAATCGCCGGGAACACCGGGGAGCTGTTTTTT. This codes for CASSPIAGNTGELFF.

This sequence joins TRBV2 and TRBJ2-5; 7 nucleotides agree with TRBD1. The CDR3 has 16 residues. The J segment lost 0 bases and the V segment lost 4 bases, leaving 8 bases of the junction unmatched. Per germline, CDR1 SNHLY and CDR2 FYNNEI. CDR3 bases: TGTGCCAGCAGTGGGGACAGCCACCTTTACCAAGAGACCCAGTACTTC. This encodes CASSGDSHLYQETQYF.

The rearrangement uses TRBV27 and TRBJ1-6; D is ambiguous. Germline lookup yields CDR1 MNHEY and CDR2 SMNVEV (reference sequence). There are 15 residues in the CDR3. V lost 7 bases, J lost 6 bases, and 16 bases lay in between. The CDR3 loop is CASIPRAGINSPLHF. The CDR3 region has the DNA TGTGCCAGCATCCCTCGGGCGGGCATTAATTCACCCCTCCACTTT.

This chain uses TRBV10-3 with TRBJ2-3; D call uncertain. In germline, CDR1 is ENHRY, CDR2 SYGVKD. The CDR3 totals 15 residues. The V end was cut by 8 bases, the J end by 1 base, with 16 bases between. CDR3 coding DNA: TGTGCCATCCGGAACTCTGTATCGGGCACAGATACGCAGTATTTT. This translates into CAIRNSVSGTDTQYF.

The chain has TRBV11-3 and TRBJ2-6; a possible D gene is TRBD2 (5 bases). Germline loops: CDR1 SGHNT, CDR2 YENEEA. Trimming stripped 5 bases from V and 0 bases from J, with 8 bases between. The CDR3 has 15 amino acids. As DNA, the CDR3 is TGTGCCAGCAGCCAACGGGGCTCTGGGGCCAACGTCCTGACTTTC. Protein: CASSQRGSGANVLTF.

This clone was counted a few times. This chain connects TRBV5-1 to TRBJ2-1; 8 bases fit TRBD2. J lost 7 bases, V lost 2 bases, and 8 bases had no gene match. This CDR3 spans 15 amino acids. Germline assignment: CDR1 SGHRS and CDR2 YFSETQ. The CDR3: CASSFDTGLVNEQFF. The CDR3 bases are TGCGCCAGCAGCTTTGATACGGGACTAGTTAATGAGCAGTTCTTC.

DNA of the CDR3: TGTGCCAGCAGTGAGTCGGGGGGACAGGGTCATGAAAAACTGTTTTTT. It specifies CASSESGGQGHEKLFF. The gene calls are TRBV6-1 and TRBJ1-4, with TRBD1 identical over 9 bases. Germline V gives CDR1 MNHNS, CDR2 SASEGT. Germline trimming cut 3 bases from V and 6 bases from J; bases unmatched to any gene: 8. CDR3 length: 16 amino acids.

The gene calls are TRBV5-1 and TRBJ1-1; maybe TRBD1 (6 bases). V dropped 5 bases and J dropped 3 bases, with 11 bases sitting between them. The germline gives CDR1 SGHRS, CDR2 YFSETQ. This CDR3 comprises 13 residues. The CDR3 bases are TGCGCCAGCAGAGGGGGGGTAGACACTGAAGCTTTCTTT. Translation: CASRGGVDTEAFF.

This clone was detected only once. The sample holds other DNA sequences that translate to the same CDR3. The chain recombines TRBV11-3 with TRBJ1-1, with D possibly being TRBD1 (5 bases). CDR1 SGHNT and CDR2 YENEEA come from the germline V gene. The CDR3 has 13 residues. V was shortened by 3 bases and J by 1 base, with 6 bases between the two germline ends. The CDR3, as DNA: TGTGCCAGCAGCTTTGGGACGAACACTGAAGCTTTCTTT. This gives the protein CASSFGTNTEAFF.

This clone was recorded only once. V gene TRBV10-3 combines with J gene TRBJ2-7, with 12 bases identical to TRBD2. J gave up 4 bases and V 0 bases, and 1 base lay outside the gene matches. Germline-derived CDR1 and CDR2 are ENHRY and SYGVKD. The CDR3 has 15 residues. The DNA for the CDR3 is TGTGCCATCAGTGAGTCAACTAGCGGGGGGTACGAGCAGTACTTC. Translating it yields CAISESTSGGYEQYF.

This clone was seen only once. V usage is TRBV6-5 and J usage is TRBJ1-3, with a possible D match to TRBD1 (5 bases). The V gene's germline CDR1 is MNHEY and CDR2 SVGAGI. The V and J ends lost 2 bases and 2 bases respectively, with 7 bases between them. The CDR3 is 14 residues long. The CDR3 here is CASSYVGPGNTIYF. The CDR3 nucleotides are TGTGCCAGCAGTTACGTGGGGCCTGGAAACACCATATATTTT.

The J gene is TRBJ1-2, the V gene TRBV2, with TRBD1 as a possible D gene (6 bases). Trimming left V 0 bases short and J 4 bases short, with 18 bases between. CDR3 length: 17 amino acids. Germline CDR1 SNHLY, CDR2 FYNNEI. The CDR3 region is CASSEAGAGHDIYGYTF. The CDR3 region has the DNA TGTGCCAGCAGTGAAGCGGGGGCAGGACACGATATCTATGGCTACACCTTC.

V is TRBV5-1 and J is TRBJ2-6, with D hard to call. This CDR3 has 15 amino acids. Germline V gene data show CDR1 as SGHRS and CDR2 as YFSETQ. Trimming left V 2 bases short and J 1 base short, with 7 bases between. CDR3 nucleotide sequence: TGCGCCAGCAGCTTACAGCTGTCTGGGGCCAACGTCCTGACTTTC. Translated: CASSLQLSGANVLTF.

The chain carries TRBV30 and TRBJ2-2, with D perhaps being TRBD1 or TRBD2 (5 bases each). Germline values: CDR1 GTSNPN, CDR2 SVGIG (reference sequence). The CDR3 is made up of 14 amino acids. The germline V and J ends were trimmed by 2 bases and 7 bases, with 14 bases remaining between them. CDR3 amino acids: CAWSRLGEVGELFF. Here the CDR3 DNA reads TGTGCCTGGAGTCGTCTGGGGGAAGTCGGGGAGCTGTTTTTT.

This clone was seen once. This chain joins TRBV30 and TRBJ2-7, with D uncertain. Between the trimmed V and J ends, which lost 2 bases and 1 base, there was a span of 6 bases. CDR3 length equals 12 residues. Germline CDR1 is GTSNPN and CDR2 is SVGIG (reference sequence). The CDR3 nucleotides are TGTGCCTGGAGTTACAGTTCCTACGAGCAGTACTTC. It is translated as CAWSYSSYEQYF.

The gene calls are TRBV3-1 (or the pseudogene TRBV3-2) and TRBJ2-7; D uncertain. Germline V gives CDR1 LGHDT, CDR2 YNNKEL (reference sequence). V shed 0 bases and J shed 2 bases, with 11 bases lying between them. This CDR3 is 15 amino acids long. CDR3 sequence reads: CASSQEPFGAYEQYF. CDR3 sequence (DNA): TGTGCCAGCAGCCAAGAACCCTTTGGTGCCTACGAGCAGTACTTC.

The chain links TRBV7-3 to TRBJ2-1; no clear D gene. Germline lookup yields CDR1 SGHTA and CDR2 FQGTGA. Deletions cut 1 base from V and 8 bases from J, with 18 bases between. The CDR3 runs 16 residues. CDR3 in amino acids: CASSLIGGSRGDEQFF. The CDR3 nucleotides read TGTGCCAGCAGCTTAATCGGCGGATCCCGTGGGGATGAGCAGTTCTTC.

This chain connects TRBV21-1 to TRBJ1-4; the table's TRBD1 call for D was not verified on the DNA. TRBV21-1 is termed a pseudogene. This CDR3 spans 14 amino acids. CDR3 DNA: TGTGCCAACCGTTCGACAGGGGACGAAGAAAAACTGTTTTTT. Translating gives CANRSTGDEEKLFF.